This T cell receptor (beta chain) was obtained from a study of cytomegalovirus exposure and HLA in healthy donors. Study-wide results and caveats: In vitro checks showed that three CMV-associated chains really do target CMV antigens. In an earlier analysis, most TCR beta V segments were productive about 87% or about 30% of the time. A later analysis showed HLA-associated TCR beta chains outstripping equally common others in clonal expansion. One cluster of highly shared sequence variants probably arose as a sequencing artifact.

Concerning this clone: The antigen remains undetermined. This sample includes further DNA sequences coding for the same CDR3.

PCR involved 60 Vbeta and 13 Jbeta primers. Clones were read by immunoSEQ multiplex PCR, and TCRdb kept only the in-frame ones, dropping some. Counted here are about 150,000 clones, 70% to 80% occurring once; the ten biggest clones make up just under 6.5%. CDR3 length equals 15 residues. Per the germline V gene, CDR1 is SGHRS and CDR2 is YFSETQ. Unmatched junction bases numbered 6, after V lost 3 bases and J lost 2 bases. The receptor comes from a man aged 45-65 years in good health and CMV-seropositive. The chain uses TRBV5-1 and TRBJ2-7, with 9 positions matching TRBD1. The sample comprised PBMCs. This chain's CDR3 is CASSSGTGIAYEQYF. As DNA, the CDR3 is TGCGCCAGCAGCTCAGGGACAGGGATCGCCTACGAGCAGTACTTC.